The 16 T cell receptor beta chains below all came from one sample that was sequenced in a study of technical replicates of blood from a handful of donors. Sequencing was performed with immunoSEQ multiplex PCR; in TCRdb, only in-frame clones are kept and a portion is missing. Found here are about 80,000 clones, roughly 91% of them singletons; the top ten hold about 0.4%. Sequencing input: T cells isolated from PBMCs. Source of these receptors: a human donor in good health.

The rearrangement links TRBV30 to TRBJ1-2; TRBD1 agrees at 7 bases. The V and J ends lost 2 bases and 9 bases, in that order; junction bases with no gene match: 12. The germline gives CDR1 GTSNPN, CDR2 SVGIG (reference sequence). The CDR3 is 14 amino acids. The CDR3 nucleotides read TGTGCCTGGAGTTTAAGACAGGGAAAGTGGAGCTACACCTTC. Encoded protein: CAWSLRQGKWSYTF.

This rearrangement joins TRBV6-5 to TRBJ1-3; D might be TRBD1 (6 bases). V shed 5 bases and J shed 5 bases, with 13 bases lying between them. This CDR3 region has 14 residues. The V gene's germline CDR1 is MNHEY and CDR2 SVGAGI. DNA of the CDR3: TGTGCCAGCAGTGCTCGGGACATACGAAACACCATATATTTT. This gives the protein CASSARDIRNTIYF.

This sequence joins TRBV27 and TRBJ2-1, with 8 bases fitting TRBD1. The V segment lost 4 bases and the J segment 3 bases; nucleotides outside the gene matches: 14. Germline values: CDR1 MNHEY, CDR2 SMNVEV (reference sequence). The CDR3 contains 18 residues. The CDR3 nucleotides read TGTGCCAGCAGTTCCTCCCTCCCAGACAGGGGAGGCTACAATGAGCAGTTCTTC. Its translation is CASSSSLPDRGGYNEQFF.

This clone was recorded only once. The rearrangement links TRBV9 to TRBJ1-1, with 11 bases matching TRBD1. Germline V gene lookup returns CDR1 SGDLS and CDR2 YYNGEE. V shed 4 bases and J 5 bases; nucleotides not matched to a gene: 10. The CDR3 runs to 16 residues. The chain's CDR3 is CASSLGQGARGTEAFF. The CDR3 DNA is TGTGCCAGCAGCCTTGGACAGGGGGCAAGAGGTACTGAAGCTTTCTTT.

The CDR3 DNA follows: TGTGCCTGGATAAGGCTAGCGGGAGGATCCTACAATGAGCAGTTCTTC. It translates to CAWIRLAGGSYNEQFF. The chain is built from TRBV30 and TRBJ2-1; 11 bases are a match to TRBD2. The CDR3 is made up of 16 amino acids. Germline V gene data show CDR1 as GTSNPN and CDR2 as SVGIG (reference sequence). J gave up 1 base and V 4 bases, and 6 bases lay outside the gene matches.

V gene TRBV4-1 combines with J gene TRBJ1-5, with D possibly being TRBD1 (5 bases). CDR1 MGHRA and CDR2 YSYEKL come from the germline V gene. V was shortened by 0 bases and J by 7 bases, with 10 bases between the two germline ends. The CDR3 is 14 amino acids. The DNA of the CDR3 is TGCGCCAGCAGCCAAGATGCCCAGGGCCAGCCCCAGCATTTT. The encoded protein is CASSQDAQGQPQHF.

CDR3 amino acids: CASSVAAGGNYGYTF. CDR3 in DNA: TGTGCCAGCAGCGTAGCGGCAGGGGGTAACTATGGCTACACCTTC. The chain is built from TRBV9 and TRBJ1-2, with 7 bases identical to TRBD1. CDR1 and CDR2 from the germline V gene are SGDLS and YYNGEE. Trimming took 0 bases from V and 1 from J; bases not matched to a gene: 3. The CDR3 extends over 15 amino acids.

This clone was observed a few times. The chain employs TRBV6-4 and TRBJ1-2, with TRBD1 matching 10 bases. This CDR3 is built from 14 residues. The J segment lost 8 bases and the V segment lost 0 bases, leaving 3 bases of the junction unmatched. CDR1 is MRHNA, CDR2 SNTAGT, per germline. The chain's CDR3 is CASSDSDRGQGYTF. The CDR3 DNA sequence: TGTGCCAGCAGTGACTCTGACAGGGGGCAGGGCTACACCTTC.

The rearrangement links TRBV15 to TRBJ1-1; D unclear. This CDR3 has 12 amino acids. The ends were cut back, 1 base at V and 8 bases at J, with 8 bases in the middle. Looked up from germline, CDR1 is LNHNV and CDR2 is YYDKDF (reference sequence). The CDR3 spells CATSRGFREAFF. The CDR3 bases are TGTGCCACCAGCAGAGGGTTCAGGGAAGCTTTCTTT.

The chain couples TRBV10-3 to TRBJ2-1; TRBD1 agrees at 7 bases. CDR3 length: 16 residues. Germline lookup yields CDR1 ENHRY and CDR2 SYGVKD. V lost 7 bases, J lost 8 bases, and 17 bases stayed unmatched. CDR3 loop: CAINRGQGGRYDEQFF. CDR3 in DNA: TGTGCCATCAATAGGGGGCAGGGTGGTAGGTACGATGAGCAGTTCTTC.

This clone appeared once. V usage is TRBV6-6 and J usage is TRBJ1-3; 7 nucleotides match TRBD1. With 0 bases clipped from V and 4 bases from J, the junction kept 6 bases outside the gene matches. Germline assignment: CDR1 MNHNY and CDR2 SVGAGI (reference sequence). This CDR3 has 16 amino acids. The DNA of the CDR3 is TGTGCCAGCAGTTACTCTGACAGGGCGGAAGGAAACACCATATATTTT. It codes for CASSYSDRAEGNTIYF.

The chain carries TRBV2 and TRBJ2-7; TRBD1 aligns across 7 bases. The junction had 6 bases not matched to a gene; V was cut back by 0 bases and J by 4 bases. From germline, CDR1 is SNHLY and CDR2 FYNNEI. The CDR3 spans 15 residues. The CDR3 bases are TGTGCCAGCAGTGAAGCGCAAGGGGGCCGGTACGAGCAGTACTTC. It specifies CASSEAQGGRYEQYF.

Of note for this clone: Other DNA sequences in this sample translate to the same CDR3. This sequence joins TRBV6-5 and TRBJ1-5, with D possibly TRBD1 on 5 matching bases. Germline CDR1 reads MNHEY; CDR2 reads SVGAGI. V lost 2 bases and J 4 bases, leaving 6 bases between the germline ends. The CDR3 is 13 residues long. CDR3 DNA sequence: TGTGCCAGCAGTTACGGGGGGAATCAGCCCCAGCATTTT. Amino acids: CASSYGGNQPQHF.

This clone was counted once. V and J are TRBV25-1 and TRBJ2-2; D unclear. Trimming left V 6 bases short and J 6 bases short, with 5 bases between. The CDR3 has 11 amino acids. Germline assignment: CDR1 MGHDK and CDR2 SYGVNS. Here the CDR3 DNA reads TGTGCCAGCAGCACTTCCGGGGAGCTGTTTTTT. It specifies CASSTSGELFF.

This clone was observed a few times. The chain links TRBV5-4 to TRBJ1-1; no clear D gene. The CDR3 runs to 15 residues. CDR1 is SGHNT and CDR2 is YYREEE in the germline V gene (reference sequence). V was pared by 0 bases and J by 1 base, with 10 bases between. DNA of the CDR3: TGTGCCAGCAGCTTGGATTCTGGCAGGAACACTGAAGCTTTCTTT. Encoded protein: CASSLDSGRNTEAFF. The whole variable domain, remainder taken from reference TRBV5-4 and TRBJ1-1, is ETGVTQSPTHLIKTRGQQVTLRCSSQSGHNTVSWYQQALGQGPQFIFQYYREEENGRGNFPPRFSGLQFPNYSSELNVNALELDDSALYLCASSLDSGRNTEAFFGQGTRLTVV.

This sequence joins TRBV7-2 and TRBJ1-2; D unresolved. The germline CDR1 and CDR2 sequences are SGHTA and FQGNSA. V dropped 3 bases and J dropped 0 bases, with 5 bases sitting between them. This CDR3 is 13 amino acids long. CDR3 sequence (DNA): TGTGCCAGCAGCTTCGGGACTAACTATGGCTACACCTTC. Translation gives CASSFGTNYGYTF. The whole variable domain, remainder taken from reference TRBV7-2 and TRBJ1-2, is GAGVSQSPSNKVTEKGKDVELRCDPISGHTALYWYRQSLGQGLEFLIYFQGNSAPDKSGLPSDRFSAERTGGSVSTLTIQRTQQEDSAVYLCASSFGTNYGYTFGSGTRLTVV.